This record concerns one TCR beta chain sequence. This record belongs to a study of T cells after yellow fever vaccination. The germline V gene has CDR1 SGHVS and CDR2 FNYEAQ. V lost 5 bases, J lost 8 bases, and 13 bases lay in between. The CDR3 is made up of 14 amino acids. Via MiXCR, TCRdb re-called the 5' RACE reads, giving one row per CDR3 protein. The sample records about 630,000 distinct CDR3 sequences, over 9% being singletons. Sequencing used PBMCs, obtained on the day of the yellow fever booster vaccination. The source of this sequence is a man younger than 40 who received the YFV17D yellow fever vaccine. The genes are TRBV7-6 and TRBJ1-6, with D possibly matching TRBD1 (5 bases). For the CDR3, the DNA is TGTGCCAGCAGCCCATGGGGGGTCCATTCACCCCTCCACTTT. Its protein is CASSPWGVHSPLHF.